This passage covers 10 T cell receptor beta chains from one sample sequenced in a study of Graves' ophthalmopathy and Graves' hyperthyroidism. The authors amplified TCR beta CDR3 regions, and they did so from RNA transcripts for repertoire sequencing. Amplification began with first-round RT-PCR using HTBI primers, then second-round multiplex PCR was performed. TCRdb reprocessed the multiplex PCR reads via MiXCR and lists one record per CDR3 protein. The data contain roughly 700,000 distinct CDR3 sequences, 40% of them singletons. The sequenced material came from peripheral blood. The receptor source for this set is an adult man with Graves' ophthalmopathy.

Turning to this clonotype: With a much larger clone just one base away, this may be a read error. The rearrangement joins TRBV7-9 to TRBJ1-2, with D hard to call. The V gene's germline CDR1 is SEHNR and CDR2 FQNEAQ (reference sequence). Trimming took 1 base from V and 12 from J, leaving 18 bases between them. The CDR3 consists of 14 residues. CDR3 in amino acids: CASSLVVVGNGHTF. Written as DNA, the CDR3 is TGTGCCAGCAGCTTAGTGGTAGTTGGTAACGGCCACACCTTC.

This chain uses TRBV25-1 with TRBJ1-1; D uncertain. Per the germline V gene, CDR1 is MGHDK and CDR2 is SYGVNS. This CDR3 is built from 12 residues. Trimming removed 7 bases from V and 8 bases from J, with 14 bases in between. CDR3 in DNA: TGTGCCAGCAACGAGTTGGGGTCCGAAGCTTTCTTT. Amino acid sequence: CASNELGSEAFF.

In this sample, this clonotype turned up many times. V gene TRBV7-6 combines with J gene TRBJ2-7; 11 bases are a match to TRBD1. The CDR3 consists of 15 residues. V gave up 2 bases and J gave up 6 bases; unmatched junction bases: 6. CDR1 SGHVS and CDR2 FNYEAQ come from the germline V gene. The CDR3: CASSLPGQGVGEQYF. CDR3 in DNA: TGTGCCAGCAGCTTACCGGGACAGGGGGTTGGCGAGCAGTACTTC.

A word on this clonotype: Because the CDR3's place on the DNA is in doubt, the DNA is left out and the CDR3 is given as listed by TCRdb. The V call is TRBV6-4, the J call TRBJ2-2; the table names TRBD1, a call not compared with the DNA. Germline-derived CDR1 and CDR2 are MRHNA and SNTAGT. The CDR3 contains 23 residues when both ends are counted. The CDR3 sequence is CASSDSGFYLCAWVNRGIGELFF.

Concerning this clonotype: This may be a read error, as it is one base from a much larger clone. The CDR3 sequence is CASVGETQYF. The DNA of the CDR3 is TGTGCCAGCGTGGGGGAGACCCAGTACTTC. The rearrangement joins TRBV2 to TRBJ2-5; D remains unclear. Trimming took off 8 bases at V and 5 bases at J, with 6 bases between the two ends. The CDR3 has 10 amino acids. Germline loops: CDR1 SNHLY, CDR2 FYNNEI.

This clonotype has only a few counts. V usage is TRBV10-3 and J usage is TRBJ2-3; D unresolved. Trimming removed 10 bases from V and 0 bases from J, with 8 bases in between. The CDR3 runs 12 residues. Germline V gene data show CDR1 as ENHRY and CDR2 as SYGVKD. CDR3 residues: CATRDSTDTQYF. DNA for the CDR3: TGTGCCACCCGAGACAGCACAGATACGCAGTATTTT.

Only a few counts were recorded for this clonotype. This chain connects TRBV5-6 to TRBJ2-5; 8 bases are shared with TRBD2. CDR1 is SGHDT and CDR2 is YYEEEE in the germline V gene. The V and J ends lost 0 bases and 6 bases, in that order; junction bases with no gene match: 7. This CDR3 has 15 residues. CDR3 DNA: TGTGCCAGCAGCTTGGTCGGTCTAGCGGGTCAGACCCAGTACTTC. It specifies CASSLVGLAGQTQYF.

This clonotype came up a few times. The chain has TRBV7-9 and TRBJ2-2; D gene uncertain. Trimming removed 3 bases from V and 2 bases from J, with 10 bases in between. The length of the CDR3 is 15 residues. The V gene's germline CDR1 is SEHNR and CDR2 FQNEAQ (reference sequence). CDR3 sequence: CASSLLGRNTGELFF. The CDR3 region has the DNA TGTGCCAGCAGCTTGTTGGGCAGAAACACCGGGGAGCTGTTTTTT.

The V gene is TRBV10-2, the J gene TRBJ1-3, with 7 bases lining up with TRBD1. This CDR3 has 16 residues. CDR1 and CDR2 (germline): WSHSY, SAAADI. Trimming took 6 bases from V and 0 from J; bases not matched to a gene: 8. CDR3 residues: CASRRSGTDSGNTIYF. CDR3 bases: TGCGCCAGCAGGAGATCCGGGACAGACTCTGGAAACACCATATATTTT.

The rearrangement links TRBV4-2 to TRBJ2-3; D unclear. Between the trimmed V and J ends, which lost 3 bases and 1 base, there was a span of 20 bases. Germline values: CDR1 LGHNA, CDR2 YNFKEQ. The CDR3 totals 18 residues. CDR3 in DNA: TGTGCCAGCAGCCAGGGTCTTATCCTGAACATCCGCACAGATACGCAGTATTTT. Translation gives CASSQGLILNIRTDTQYF.